Below are 30 T cell receptor beta chains sequenced from a single sample in a study of T cell responses to AZD1222 COVID-19 vaccine. The assay was immunoSEQ multiplex PCR, and TCRdb's table has in-frame clones only and misses some. The sample gives about 140,000 clones, 80% to 95% of which show up once; 3% to 4.5% is in the top ten. The sequenced sample was peripheral blood, obtained 28 days after the second AZD1222 dose. These receptors all come from an adult who received the AZD1222 COVID-19 vaccine.

The V call is TRBV5-6, the J call TRBJ2-3; 12 bases match TRBD1. V was clipped by 4 bases and J by 5 bases; unmatched bases: 5. This CDR3 contains 15 residues. Germline V gene data show CDR1 as SGHDT and CDR2 as YYEEEE. This CDR3 reads CASSKGQGAGDTQYF. The CDR3 DNA reads TGTGCCAGCAGCAAGGGACAGGGGGCGGGAGATACGCAGTATTTT.

The chain recombines TRBV4-1 with TRBJ2-2, with 7 bases fitting TRBD2. Germline CDR1 and CDR2: MGHRA and YSYEKL. Unmatched junction bases numbered 7, after V lost 2 bases and J lost 1 base. The CDR3 runs to 17 residues. Written as DNA, the CDR3 is TGCGCCAGCAGCCAACCGCGGGGGACTTTGAACACCGGGGAGCTGTTTTTT. It encodes CASSQPRGTLNTGELFF.

The chain combines TRBV29-1 with TRBJ1-5; the D is unclear. Germline CDR1 SQVTM, CDR2 ANQGSEA. CDR3 size: 13 residues. Trimming took off 4 bases at V and 5 bases at J, with 12 bases between the two ends. As DNA, the CDR3 is TGCAGCGTTGTTCTGGACGGTGATCAGCCCCAGCATTTT. It encodes CSVVLDGDQPQHF.

V and J are TRBV2 and TRBJ2-2; 9 nucleotides line up with TRBD2. Germline lookup yields CDR1 SNHLY and CDR2 FYNNEI. V was pared by 6 bases and J by 5 bases, with 13 bases of the junction left unmatched. This CDR3 is 17 amino acids long. CDR3 nucleotide sequence: TGTGCCAGCAGCGCCGAAGGTAGCGGGAGAGGTACCGGGGAGCTGTTTTTT. Translation gives CASSAEGSGRGTGELFF.

The chain has TRBV5-1 and TRBJ2-2, with TRBD1 as a possible D gene (5 bases). This CDR3 is built from 16 residues. The V gene lost 0 bases and the J gene lost 1 base, with 10 bases spanning the gap. Germline-derived CDR1 and CDR2 are SGHRS and YFSETQ. DNA for the CDR3: TGCGCCAGCAGCTTGGACTACAGGAGGAACACCGGGGAGCTGTTTTTT. Translation gives CASSLDYRRNTGELFF.

This clone was found once. This rearrangement joins TRBV27 to TRBJ1-5; 8 bases agree with TRBD1. The CDR3 totals 15 residues. V shed 2 bases, J shed 2 bases, and the junction held 2 bases outside the gene matches. CDR1 MNHEY and CDR2 SMNVEV come from the germline V gene (reference sequence). CDR3 nucleotide sequence: TGTGCCAGCAGTTTAGTGGGACAGGGCAATCAGCCCCAGCATTTT. Translated: CASSLVGQGNQPQHF.

This chain joins TRBV18 and TRBJ1-1; unclear D gene. This CDR3 comprises 11 residues. Trimming cost V 2 bases and J 11 bases, with 9 bases left between them. Germline CDR1 reads KGHSH; CDR2 reads LQKENI. CDR3 in amino acids: CASSPSTGAFF. The CDR3 DNA reads TGTGCCAGCTCACCATCGACGGGGGCTTTCTTT.

The chain combines TRBV5-1 with TRBJ2-1; the match to TRBD2 covers 16 bases. Germline trimming cut 4 bases from V and 9 bases from J; bases unmatched to any gene: 4. The CDR3 length is 15 residues. The germline CDR1 and CDR2 sequences are SGHRS and YFSETQ. The CDR3, as DNA: TGCGCCAGCAGCAGGGGACTAGCGGGAGGGGTTGAGCAGTTCTTC. Its protein is CASSRGLAGGVEQFF.

The J gene is TRBJ2-7, the V gene TRBV29-1; maybe TRBD2 (6 bases). Germline CDR1 and CDR2: SQVTM and ANQGSEA. There are 11 residues in the CDR3. The CDR3: CSTREAYEQYF. The CDR3 DNA reads TGCTCGACGAGGGAGGCCTACGAGCAGTACTTC.

The chain joins TRBV6-5 to TRBJ1-1, with TRBD1 matching over 7 bases. The CDR3 contains 14 residues. The trim removed 7 bases at V and 10 bases at J, leaving 15 bases unmatched. Germline CDR1 MNHEY, CDR2 SVGAGI. The CDR3 DNA reads TGTGCCAGCACCAGAGTAACAGGGGAAGGGGTAGCTTTCTTT. It is translated as CASTRVTGEGVAFF.

This chain uses TRBV28 with TRBJ1-1; D is perhaps TRBD1 (6 bases). Trimming cost V 3 bases and J 0 bases, with 8 bases left between them. This CDR3 has 14 residues. CDR1 and CDR2 (germline): MDHEN, SYDVKM. The CDR3 DNA follows: TGTGCCAGCAGTTTTGGACAGATGAACACTGAAGCTTTCTTT. This sequence encodes CASSFGQMNTEAFF.

This clone occurred once. The chain has TRBV6-2 or TRBV6-3 and TRBJ2-7, with D perhaps TRBD1 or TRBD2 (7 bases each). Germline CDR1 reads MNHEY; CDR2 reads SVGEGT. The CDR3 consists of 20 residues. Trimming removed 5 bases from V and 5 bases from J, with 34 bases in between. CDR3 protein: CASSTLPDRDSGGITNEQYF. The CDR3 coding sequence is TGTGCCAGCAGTACCCTGCCCGACAGGGACTCGGGAGGAATTACTAACGAGCAGTACTTC.

The rearrangement uses TRBV7-2 and TRBJ2-3; TRBD2 might be the D (7 bases). Trimming took 1 base from V and 6 from J, leaving 11 bases between them. Germline values: CDR1 SGHTA, CDR2 FQGNSA. This CDR3 is built from 14 residues. The CDR3 DNA is TGTGCCAGCAGCTTAGTGCCGGGGGGCGATACGCAGTATTTT. This sequence encodes CASSLVPGGDTQYF.

The chain carries TRBV14 and TRBJ2-7; the D gene is possibly TRBD1 (5 bases). From germline, CDR1 is SGHDN and CDR2 FVKESK. The CDR3 has 12 amino acids. Trimming shortened V by 3 bases and J by 4 bases, and 7 bases separated the two germline ends. CDR3 loop: CASSQGRYEQYF. The CDR3 DNA reads TGTGCCAGCAGCCAGGGGCGGTACGAGCAGTACTTC.

V and J are TRBV20-1 and TRBJ2-7; D remains unclear. The CDR3 is 12 residues long. Per the germline V gene, CDR1 is DFQATT and CDR2 is SNEGSKA (reference sequence). The V end lost 3 bases, the J end lost 5 bases, and 11 bases lay between the germline ends. The CDR3: CSASPRNHEQYF. CDR3 in DNA: TGCAGTGCTAGTCCCAGAAACCACGAGCAGTACTTC.

The chain couples TRBV2 to TRBJ1-1, with 7 bases identical to TRBD1. The CDR3 covers 14 residues. Germline V gene data show CDR1 as SNHLY and CDR2 as FYNNEI. Trimming removed 6 bases from V and 1 base from J; junction bases left unmatched: 5. The CDR3 is CASSPTGRNTEAFF. The CDR3 DNA sequence: TGTGCCAGCAGCCCGACAGGGCGGAACACTGAAGCTTTCTTT.

J is TRBJ1-5 and V is TRBV30; D not certain. The V gene lost 2 bases and the J gene lost 3 bases, with 8 bases spanning the gap. The germline V gene has CDR1 GTSNPN and CDR2 SVGIG (reference sequence). The CDR3 runs 13 residues. CDR3 DNA sequence: TGTGCCTGGAGTTTATCAGACAATCAGCCCCAGCATTTT. Its translation: CAWSLSDNQPQHF.

The chain links TRBV29-1 to TRBJ1-1, with D possibly matching TRBD1 (5 bases). The V gene lost 2 bases and the J gene lost 5 bases, with 12 bases spanning the gap. The CDR3 loop spans 13 amino acids. Germline CDR1 is SQVTM and CDR2 is ANQGSEA. The CDR3 DNA reads TGCAGCGTTGAAATACAGGCGGGGACTGAAGCTTTCTTT. Amino acid sequence: CSVEIQAGTEAFF.

This chain connects TRBV27 to TRBJ1-1; 8 nucleotides line up with TRBD1. The CDR3 has 15 amino acids. J was trimmed by 4 bases and V by 5 bases; bases with no gene match: 9. Germline V gene lookup returns CDR1 MNHEY and CDR2 SMNVEV (reference sequence). CDR3 coding DNA: TGTGCCAGCAGTCCGCTCAGGGGGCCGCGCACTGAAGCTTTCTTT. This codes for CASSPLRGPRTEAFF.

The chain employs TRBV2 and TRBJ2-6; weak D call: TRBD2 (6 bases). V was pared by 3 bases and J by 0 bases, with 6 bases between. This CDR3 comprises 15 residues. Germline CDR1 SNHLY, CDR2 FYNNEI. This CDR3 reads CASSDGSSGANVLTF. DNA for the CDR3: TGTGCCAGCAGTGACGGGAGCTCTGGGGCCAACGTCCTGACTTTC.

The chain employs TRBV7-8 and TRBJ1-4, with D unclear. The V end lost 6 bases, the J end lost 5 bases, and 19 bases lay between the germline ends. Germline V gene data show CDR1 as SGHVS and CDR2 as FQNEAQ. The CDR3 is 16 residues long. Written as DNA, the CDR3 is TGTGCCAGCAGATCCGACAAAGCCGCAAGGAATGAAAAACTGTTTTTT. Translation gives CASRSDKAARNEKLFF. Filled out from reference TRBV7-8 and TRBJ1-4, the complete variable domain reads GAGVSQSPRYKVAKRGQDVALRCDPISGHVSLFWYQQALGQGPEFLTYFQNEAQLDKSGLPSDRFFAERPEGSVSTLKIQRTQQEDSAVYLCASRSDKAARNEKLFFGSGTQLSVL.

The rearrangement joins TRBV30 to TRBJ2-1; 7 bases are a match to TRBD1. The CDR3 sequence is 11 residues long. Germline assignment: CDR1 GTSNPN and CDR2 SVGIG (reference sequence). Unmatched junction bases numbered 8, after V lost 3 bases and J lost 15 bases. This chain's CDR3 is CAWSLGQVAFF. CDR3 bases: TGTGCCTGGAGCTTAGGACAGGTGGCGTTCTTC.

The V gene is TRBV5-1, the J gene TRBJ1-1, with D unresolved. This CDR3 contains 16 residues. Germline V gives CDR1 SGHRS, CDR2 YFSETQ. V was cut by 0 bases and J by 3 bases, with 15 bases left in between. The CDR3 DNA reads TGCGCCAGCAGCTTGGAAGGGTCCTCTGGAGACACTGAAGCTTTCTTT. Protein product: CASSLEGSSGDTEAFF.

Only one count was recorded for this clone. This sequence joins TRBV28 and TRBJ2-1; TRBD2 might be the D (6 bases). The ends were cut back, 7 bases at V and 9 bases at J, with 13 bases in the middle. From germline, CDR1 is MDHEN and CDR2 SYDVKM. CDR3 length: 12 amino acids. In nucleotides, the CDR3 is TGTGCCAGCACTACCCCCGGGGGTGAGCAGTTCTTC. This sequence encodes CASTTPGGEQFF.

The J gene is TRBJ1-1, the V gene TRBV29-1; 7 bases align to TRBD1. CDR1 is SQVTM and CDR2 is ANQGSEA in the germline V gene. The CDR3 consists of 13 residues. The ends lost 6 bases at V and 3 bases at J; junction bases unmatched: 7. CDR3 sequence (DNA): TGCAGCGTGGCAAACGACAGGGACACTGAAGCTTTCTTT. This encodes CSVANDRDTEAFF.

This clone came up once. The chain has TRBV28 and TRBJ2-5; D is tentatively TRBD1 or TRBD2 (5 bases each). CDR1 and CDR2 (germline): MDHEN, SYDVKM. The length of the CDR3 is 13 residues. Deletions cut 7 bases from V and 5 bases from J, with 14 bases between. The CDR3 loop is CASTKTGGETQYF. The CDR3 DNA follows: TGTGCCAGCACAAAAACAGGAGGTGAGACCCAGTACTTC.

This rearrangement joins TRBV2 to TRBJ1-1; D remains unclear. The CDR3 spans 15 residues. V gave up 2 bases and J gave up 0 bases, with 10 bases separating them. From germline, CDR1 is SNHLY and CDR2 FYNNEI. The CDR3 sequence is CASSERGGLNTEAFF. The CDR3 bases are TGTGCCAGCAGTGAAAGAGGAGGACTGAACACTGAAGCTTTCTTT.

The chain has TRBV2 and TRBJ2-7; D might be TRBD2 (5 bases). Germline V gene lookup returns CDR1 SNHLY and CDR2 FYNNEI. The ends were cut back, 2 bases at V and 2 bases at J, with 10 bases in the middle. This CDR3 is 14 amino acids long. The CDR3 is CASSESGSAYEQYF. The CDR3 DNA sequence: TGTGCCAGCAGTGAATCGGGGTCAGCCTACGAGCAGTACTTC.

The J gene is TRBJ1-1, the V gene TRBV7-2; D not certain. Germline V gene data show CDR1 as SGHTA and CDR2 as FQGNSA. The CDR3 spans 13 residues. The V end was cut by 0 bases, the J end by 6 bases, with 8 bases between. DNA for the CDR3: TGTGCCAGCAGCTTAGCCCTCATTGCTGAAGCTTTCTTT. Its protein product is CASSLALIAEAFF.

The chain employs TRBV6-5 and TRBJ2-1; TRBD2 aligns across 8 bases. This CDR3 has 13 residues. CDR1 is MNHEY, CDR2 SVGAGI, per germline. V shed 8 bases, J shed 2 bases, and the junction held 2 bases outside the gene matches. CDR3 DNA: TGTGCCAGCCTAGCGGGCCCCTACAATGAGCAGTTCTTC. Amino acid sequence: CASLAGPYNEQFF.